This T cell receptor (beta chain) appears in the sequencing data of a study of prognosis after radiotherapy for stage I lung cancer. Whole-study context: Recruitment took place in Nanjing, China, where patients with stage I non-small cell lung cancer were enrolled between April 2018 and early 2019. Development of distant metastases after radiotherapy was seen in several patients at a median of around seven months, with no significant progression in more than twelve.

The sample holds many counts of this clonotype. Its antigen is unknown. With two-round multiplex PCR, TCR beta CDR3 sequences were amplified from genomic DNA. Primers targeting each individual TRBV and TRBJ gene were applied in first-round PCR. TCRdb redid the calling of the multiplex PCR reads with MiXCR, one entry per CDR3 protein. The sample has about 34,000 distinct CDR3 sequences, approximately 29% seen once. Study results and limitations: For the expanded TCR clones, whether they were tumor-specific was not determined. Stereotactic body radiation therapy was followed by a fall in unique TCR clone counts, with a median of about 9,200 versus 6,500.

This CDR3 comprises 19 residues. The J segment lost 6 bases and the V segment lost 4 bases, leaving 19 bases of the junction unmatched. The germline gives CDR1 SGHTS, CDR2 YDEGEE. This chain uses TRBV5-8 with TRBJ1-2, with 12 bases that match TRBD1. The sample in question was PBMCs, obtained before or after stereotactic body radiation therapy (not recorded which). This clonotype was sampled from a donor over 45 with non-small cell lung cancer. The CDR3 spells CASSPYEGTGGASYHGYTF. The DNA of the CDR3 is TGTGCCAGCAGCCCGTACGAGGGGACAGGGGGCGCGAGCTACCATGGCTACACCTTC.